This record covers a single T cell receptor beta chain. Antigen specificity is unknown. Germline V gives CDR1 SEHNR, CDR2 FQNEAQ (reference sequence). The CDR3 consists of 15 residues. The germline V and J ends were trimmed by 0 bases and 2 bases, with 10 bases remaining between them. These data belong to a study of beta chain features in type 1 diabetes. Findings of the study overall: A moderate, significant TCRB CDR3 shortening appeared in type 1 diabetes across four CD4+ subsets. Individuals with type 1 diabetes displayed fewer insertions and more deletions at VDJ junctions. A greater similarity of naive, central memory and Treg TCRB repertoires was seen among patients than among healthy donors.

Expressed TCRB transcripts got sequenced, as all isolated RNA was reverse transcribed. Sequencing used immunoSEQ multiplex PCR; TCRdb keeps in-frame clones, though not all of them. Among more than 550,000 clones, about 14% were seen once, and the ten largest hold nearly 0.04%. Sequencing was done on a sample of naive CD4+ T cells from blood. V is TRBV7-9 and J is TRBJ1-2; no clear D. The source is a man aged 18 to 29 with type 1 diabetes. The CDR3 DNA reads TGTGCCAGCAGCTTAGCGCGCGCGGGGAACTATGGCTACACCTTC. Translation gives CASSLARAGNYGYTF.